The 2 T cell receptor beta chains below come from one sample, sequenced in a study of Ad26.COV2.S vaccination and SARS-CoV-2 variants. Treatment of the sample: 15 to 20 received Ad26.COV2.S at low or high dose, single or two shots; about 5 received placebo; per-sample allocation not given. Material that was analyzed had been drawn on day 63 after the first vaccine or placebo injection. The repertoire was sequenced with immunoSEQ multiplex PCR; TCRdb's copy has only in-frame clones and lacks some. The sample lists approximately 420,000 clones, roughly nine tenths occurring once. Sample: peripheral blood, taken in a trial of Ad26.COV2.S vaccine versus placebo. Receptor source: a person aged 18-65 years who received the Ad26.COV2.S COVID-19 vaccine or a placebo.

This clone was picked up one time. This chain connects TRBV19 to TRBJ2-7, with D unclear. The CDR3 spans 15 residues. V was shortened by 3 bases and J by 3 bases, with 15 bases between the two germline ends. Germline assignment: CDR1 LNHDA and CDR2 SQIVND (reference sequence). CDR3 sequence (DNA): TGTGCCAGTAGTATCTTCATGGGAACACGCTACGAGCAGTACTTC. The encoded protein is CASSIFMGTRYEQYF.

This clone was seen once. The chain employs TRBV29-1 and TRBJ1-4; 7 bases are a match to TRBD1. The germline gives CDR1 SQVTM, CDR2 ANQGSEA. The CDR3 has 14 residues. The V and J ends lost 5 bases and 2 bases, in that order; junction bases with no gene match: 5. CDR3 sequence reads: CSVIQGKTNEKLFF. CDR3 DNA: TGCAGCGTTATACAGGGGAAGACTAATGAAAAACTGTTTTTT.